This T cell receptor (beta chain) was recovered during a study of blood T cell repertoires in COVID-19. Looking at the study overall: The cDNA or gDNA used as material had been derived from T cells, B-cell-depleted T cells, or PBMCs.

The V gene lost 4 bases and the J gene lost 7 bases, with 5 bases spanning the gap. Germline loops: CDR1 SGHDN, CDR2 FVKESK. The CDR3 totals 11 residues. Under the authors' procedure: Cell counts per sample came from amplifying reference gene primers. Libraries were prepared by immunoSEQ multiplex PCR; TCRdb keeps only in-frame clonotypes and omits some of them. That table is the source of V, J and clone size, and D and trimming were worked out from the DNA. Of 100,000 to 150,000 clones in the sample, around three quarters were seen once. The source material was peripheral blood. This TCR was sampled from a man in his forties with active or convalescent COVID-19. This chain connects TRBV14 to TRBJ2-1; D gene uncertain. The CDR3 protein is CASSLGNEQFF. CDR3 bases: TGTGCCAGCAGCCTCGGGAATGAGCAGTTCTTC.